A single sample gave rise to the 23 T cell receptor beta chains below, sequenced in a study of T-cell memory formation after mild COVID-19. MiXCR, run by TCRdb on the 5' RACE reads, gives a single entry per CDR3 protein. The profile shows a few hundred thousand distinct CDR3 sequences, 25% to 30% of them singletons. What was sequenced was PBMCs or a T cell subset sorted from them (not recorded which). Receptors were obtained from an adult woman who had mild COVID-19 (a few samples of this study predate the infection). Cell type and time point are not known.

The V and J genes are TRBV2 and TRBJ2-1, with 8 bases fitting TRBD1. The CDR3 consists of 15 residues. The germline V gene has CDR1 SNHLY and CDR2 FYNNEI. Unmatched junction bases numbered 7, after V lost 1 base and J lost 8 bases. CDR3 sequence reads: CASSEGQGFVHEQFF. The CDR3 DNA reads TGTGCCAGCAGTGAAGGACAGGGGTTCGTACATGAGCAGTTCTTC.

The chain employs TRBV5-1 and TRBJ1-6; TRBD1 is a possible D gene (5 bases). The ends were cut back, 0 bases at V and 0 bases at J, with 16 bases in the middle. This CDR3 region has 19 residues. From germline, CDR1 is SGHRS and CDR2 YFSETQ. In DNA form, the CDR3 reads TGCGCCAGCAGCTTGGACGGACATCTCGTGAGCTCCTATAATTCACCCCTCCACTTT. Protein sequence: CASSLDGHLVSSYNSPLHF.

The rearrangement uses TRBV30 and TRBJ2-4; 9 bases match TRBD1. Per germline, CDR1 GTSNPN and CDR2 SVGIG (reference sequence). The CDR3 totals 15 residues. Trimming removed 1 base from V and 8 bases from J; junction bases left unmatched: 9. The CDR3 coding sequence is TGTGCCTGGAGTGGAAACAGGGGGCGCTTAGACATTCAGTACTTC. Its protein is CAWSGNRGRLDIQYF.

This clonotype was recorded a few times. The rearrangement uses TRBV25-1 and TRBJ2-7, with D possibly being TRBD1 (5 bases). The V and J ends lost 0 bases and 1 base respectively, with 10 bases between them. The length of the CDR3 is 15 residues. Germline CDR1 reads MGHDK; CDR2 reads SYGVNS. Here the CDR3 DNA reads TGTGCCAGCAGTGAATACGGTACAGGATCCTACGAGCAGTACTTC. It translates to CASSEYGTGSYEQYF.

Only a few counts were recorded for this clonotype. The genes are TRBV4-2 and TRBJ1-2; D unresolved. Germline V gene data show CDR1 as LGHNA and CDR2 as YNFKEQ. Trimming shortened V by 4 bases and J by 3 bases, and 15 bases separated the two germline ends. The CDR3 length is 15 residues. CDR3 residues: CASSPRLSEDYGYTF. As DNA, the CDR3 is TGTGCCAGCAGCCCGCGGTTATCTGAGGACTATGGCTACACCTTC.

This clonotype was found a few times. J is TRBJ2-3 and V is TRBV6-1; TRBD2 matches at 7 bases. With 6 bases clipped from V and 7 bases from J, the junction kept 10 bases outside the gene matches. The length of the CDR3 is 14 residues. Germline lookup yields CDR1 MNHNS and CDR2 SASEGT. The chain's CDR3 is CASSGEGPSYTQYF. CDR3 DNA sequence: TGTGCCAGCAGCGGGGAGGGCCCTAGTTATACGCAGTATTTT.

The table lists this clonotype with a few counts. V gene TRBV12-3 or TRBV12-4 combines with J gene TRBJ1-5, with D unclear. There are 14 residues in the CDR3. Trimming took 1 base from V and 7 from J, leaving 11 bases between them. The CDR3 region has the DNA TGTGCCAGCAGTTTAGATAGGGCGAGGCAGCCCCAGCATTTT. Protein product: CASSLDRARQPQHF.

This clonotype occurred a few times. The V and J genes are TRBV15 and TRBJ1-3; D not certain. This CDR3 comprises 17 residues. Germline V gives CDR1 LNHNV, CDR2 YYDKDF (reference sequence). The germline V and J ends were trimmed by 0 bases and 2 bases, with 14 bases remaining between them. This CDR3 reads CATSREGQLSPGNTIYF. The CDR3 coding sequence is TGTGCCACCAGCAGAGAGGGCCAACTATCGCCTGGAAACACCATATATTTT. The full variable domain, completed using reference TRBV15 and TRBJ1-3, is DAMVIQNPRYQVTQFGKPVTLSCSQTLNHNVMYWYQQKSSQAPKLLFHYYDKDFNNEADTPDNFQSRRPNTSFCFLDIRSPGLGDTAMYLCATSREGQLSPGNTIYFGEGSWLTVV.

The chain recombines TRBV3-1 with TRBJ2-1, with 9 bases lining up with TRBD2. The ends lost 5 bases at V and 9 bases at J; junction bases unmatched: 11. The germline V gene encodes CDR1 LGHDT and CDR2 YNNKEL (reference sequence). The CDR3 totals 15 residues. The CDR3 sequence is CASSSGLAQVGEQFF. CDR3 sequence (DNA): TGTGCCAGCAGCTCGGGACTAGCTCAAGTCGGTGAGCAGTTCTTC.

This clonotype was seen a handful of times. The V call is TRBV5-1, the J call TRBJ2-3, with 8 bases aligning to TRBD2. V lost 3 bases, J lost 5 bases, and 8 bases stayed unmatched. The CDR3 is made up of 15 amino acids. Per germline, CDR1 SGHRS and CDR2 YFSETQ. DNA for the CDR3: TGCGCCAGCAGCTACCTGGGCGGGGGGCTAGATACGCAGTATTTT. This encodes CASSYLGGGLDTQYF. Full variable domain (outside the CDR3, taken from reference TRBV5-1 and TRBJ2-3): KAGVTQTPRYLIKTRGQQVTLSCSPISGHRSVSWYQQTPGQGLQFLFEYFSETQRNKGNFPGRFSGRQFSNSRSEMNVSTLELGDSALYLCASSYLGGGLDTQYFGPGTRLTVL.

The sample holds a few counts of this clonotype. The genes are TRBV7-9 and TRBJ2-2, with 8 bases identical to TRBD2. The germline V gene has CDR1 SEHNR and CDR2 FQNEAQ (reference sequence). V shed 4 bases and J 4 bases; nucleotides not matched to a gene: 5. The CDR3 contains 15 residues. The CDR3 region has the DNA TGTGCCAGCAGCTCCGTAAGCGGGAGCACCGGGGAGCTGTTTTTT. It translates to CASSSVSGSTGELFF.

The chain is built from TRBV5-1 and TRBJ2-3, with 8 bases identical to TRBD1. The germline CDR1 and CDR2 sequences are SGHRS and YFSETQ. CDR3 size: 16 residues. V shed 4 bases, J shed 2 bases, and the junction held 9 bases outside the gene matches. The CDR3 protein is CASSPRTGIVTDTQYF. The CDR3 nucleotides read TGCGCCAGCAGCCCCCGGACAGGGATCGTCACAGATACGCAGTATTTT. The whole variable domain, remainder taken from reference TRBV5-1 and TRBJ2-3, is KAGVTQTPRYLIKTRGQQVTLSCSPISGHRSVSWYQQTPGQGLQFLFEYFSETQRNKGNFPGRFSGRQFSNSRSEMNVSTLELGDSALYLCASSPRTGIVTDTQYFGPGTRLTVL.

CDR3 protein: CASSLERDYNEQFF. Written as DNA, the CDR3 is TGCGCCAGCAGCTTGGAGCGGGACTACAATGAGCAGTTCTTC. The V call is TRBV5-1, the J call TRBJ2-1; 7 nucleotides line up with TRBD2. Losses at the gene ends were 0 bases for V and 3 bases for J; bases not matched to a gene: 0. This CDR3 has 14 residues. Germline-derived CDR1 and CDR2 are SGHRS and YFSETQ.

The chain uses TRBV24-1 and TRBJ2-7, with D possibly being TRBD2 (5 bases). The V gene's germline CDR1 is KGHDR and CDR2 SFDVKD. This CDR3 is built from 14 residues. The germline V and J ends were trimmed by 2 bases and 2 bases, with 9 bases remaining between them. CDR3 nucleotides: TGTGCCACCAGTGATTCGGGAAACCCCTACGAGCAGTACTTC. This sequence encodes CATSDSGNPYEQYF.

The CDR3 sequence: CASSQDLLTTREHNEQFF. For the CDR3, the DNA is TGCGCCAGCAGCCAAGATTTATTAACCACTAGGGAGCACAATGAGCAGTTCTTC. The rearrangement uses TRBV4-1 and TRBJ2-1; a possible D gene is TRBD2 (5 bases). CDR1 and CDR2 from the germline V gene are MGHRA and YSYEKL. Trimming removed 0 bases from V and 5 bases from J, with 20 bases in between. The length of the CDR3 is 18 residues.

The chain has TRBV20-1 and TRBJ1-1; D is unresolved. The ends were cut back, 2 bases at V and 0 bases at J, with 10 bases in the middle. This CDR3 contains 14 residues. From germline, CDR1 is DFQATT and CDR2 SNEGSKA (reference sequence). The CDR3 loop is CSARKQNMNTEAFF. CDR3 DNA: TGCAGTGCTAGAAAACAGAACATGAACACTGAAGCTTTCTTT.

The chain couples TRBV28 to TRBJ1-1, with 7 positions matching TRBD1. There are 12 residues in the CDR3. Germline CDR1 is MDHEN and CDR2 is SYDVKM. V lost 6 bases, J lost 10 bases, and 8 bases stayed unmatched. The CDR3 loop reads CASSLQGTRAFF. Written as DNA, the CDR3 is TGTGCCAGCAGCCTACAGGGGACACGAGCTTTCTTT.

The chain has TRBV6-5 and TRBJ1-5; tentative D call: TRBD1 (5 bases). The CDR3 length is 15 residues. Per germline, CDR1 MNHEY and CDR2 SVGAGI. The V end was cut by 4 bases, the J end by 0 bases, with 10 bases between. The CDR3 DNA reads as TGTGCCAGCAGTTTGACAGAGTATAGCAATCAGCCCCAGCATTTT. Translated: CASSLTEYSNQPQHF.

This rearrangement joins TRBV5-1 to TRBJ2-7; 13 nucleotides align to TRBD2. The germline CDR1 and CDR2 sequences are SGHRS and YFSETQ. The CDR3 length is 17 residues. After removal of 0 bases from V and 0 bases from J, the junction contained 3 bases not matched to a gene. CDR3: CASSLAGTSGASYEQYF. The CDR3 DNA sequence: TGCGCCAGCAGCTTGGCCGGGACTAGCGGGGCCTCCTACGAGCAGTACTTC.

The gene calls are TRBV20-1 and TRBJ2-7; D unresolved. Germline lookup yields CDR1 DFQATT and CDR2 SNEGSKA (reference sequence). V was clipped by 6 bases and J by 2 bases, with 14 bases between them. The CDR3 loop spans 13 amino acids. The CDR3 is CSAPRRPTYEQYF. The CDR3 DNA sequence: TGCAGTGCACCTAGGCGTCCAACCTACGAGCAGTACTTC.

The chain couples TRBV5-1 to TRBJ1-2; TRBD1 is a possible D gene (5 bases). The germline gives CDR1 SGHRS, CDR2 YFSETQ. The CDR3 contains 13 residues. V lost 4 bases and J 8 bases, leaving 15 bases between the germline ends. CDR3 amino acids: CASSHLGAKGYTF. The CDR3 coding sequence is TGCGCCAGCAGCCACTTAGGGGCGAAAGGCTACACCTTC.

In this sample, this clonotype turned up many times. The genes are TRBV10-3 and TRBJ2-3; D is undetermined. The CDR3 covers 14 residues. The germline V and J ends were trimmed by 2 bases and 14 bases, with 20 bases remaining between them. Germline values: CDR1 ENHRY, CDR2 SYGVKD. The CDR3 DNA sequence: TGTGCCATCAGTGAGGACGGCGCGCCAGGTCTCCGGTATTTT. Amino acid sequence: CAISEDGAPGLRYF.

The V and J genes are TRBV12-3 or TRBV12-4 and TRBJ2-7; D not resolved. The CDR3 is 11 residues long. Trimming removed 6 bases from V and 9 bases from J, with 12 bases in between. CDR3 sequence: CASSVLALQYF. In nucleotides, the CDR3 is TGTGCCAGCAGCGTGTTGGCGCTGCAGTACTTC.